This T cell receptor beta chain is drawn from a study of blood T cell repertoires in COVID-19. Sequencing was performed with immunoSEQ multiplex PCR; in TCRdb, only in-frame clones are kept and a portion is missing. In the table there are about 74,000 clones, about 88% of which are singletons. The CDR3 totals 15 residues. Trimming stripped 3 bases from V and 3 bases from J, with 13 bases between. Germline values: CDR1 SGHTS, CDR2 YDEGEE. In its sample, this clone was seen a few times. This clonotype was sampled from a man aged 65 to 85 with active or convalescent COVID-19. The chain combines TRBV5-8 with TRBJ2-1; perhaps TRBD2 as D (6 bases). The sequencing sample was made of peripheral blood. The CDR3 region is CASSSRVSGYNEQFF. CDR3 bases: TGTGCCAGCAGCTCCCGGGTTAGCGGCTACAATGAGCAGTTCTTC.